This T cell receptor beta chain is from a study of control samples from healthy donors and cancer patients. TCRdb's copy holds only in-frame clones and misses some; the assay was immunoSEQ multiplex PCR. The repertoire holds about 160,000 clones, approximately 94% seen once, with 8.5% in the top ten. Trimming took 3 bases from V and 0 from J, leaving 3 bases between them. The germline V gene encodes CDR1 GTSNPN and CDR2 SVGIG (reference sequence). The CDR3 is made up of 12 amino acids. Sequences were obtained from blood. The V call is TRBV30, the J call TRBJ1-3; D gene unclear. The source of this sequence is a woman aged 40 to 50 in good health. The CDR3 DNA reads as TGTGCCTGGAGCGCCTCTGGAAACACCATATATTTT. Its protein is CAWSASGNTIYF. The whole variable domain, remainder taken from reference TRBV30 and TRBJ1-3, is SQTIHQWPATLVQPVGSPLSLECTVEGTSNPNLYWYRQAAGRGLQLLFYSVGIGQISSEVPQNLSASRPQDRQFILSSKKLLLSDSGFYLCAWSASGNTIYFGEGSWLTVV.